The 6 T cell receptor beta chains reported below all come from one sample, sequenced in a study of Tregs in tolerant kidney transplant recipients. The protocol was immunoSEQ multiplex PCR, while the TCRdb copy is restricted to in-frame clones and leaves out a portion. Found here are some 70,000 clones, about 83% of them singletons; the top ten hold about 4.6%. Sequences were obtained from CD4+ T cells from blood. The receptors come from a human donor in good health.

The genes are TRBV5-4 and TRBJ2-3, with D uncertain. Deletions cut 5 bases from V and 0 bases from J, with 13 bases between. The germline V gene encodes CDR1 SGHNT and CDR2 YYREEE (reference sequence). The CDR3 has 15 amino acids. CDR3 bases: TGTGCCAGCAGTCCTACGTCACCTAGCACAGATACGCAGTATTTT. Protein product: CASSPTSPSTDTQYF.

V and J are TRBV5-4 and TRBJ2-3, with 8 bases identical to TRBD2. CDR1 and CDR2 (germline): SGHNT, YYREEE (reference sequence). The CDR3 is 15 residues long. With 3 bases clipped from V and 5 bases from J, the junction kept 8 bases outside the gene matches. CDR3 nucleotide sequence: TGTGCCAGCAGCTCGGAGCGGGGGCAAATAGATACGCAGTATTTT. This codes for CASSSERGQIDTQYF.

This chain uses TRBV27 with TRBJ1-6; D call uncertain. The CDR3 has 12 residues. Germline V gene sequence: CDR1 MNHEY, CDR2 SMNVEV (reference sequence). The ends were cut back, 6 bases at V and 10 bases at J, with 10 bases in the middle. CDR3 in DNA: TGTGCCAGCAGGAGGGAAGGGTCACCCCTCCACTTT. Amino acids: CASRREGSPLHF.

The CDR3 DNA reads as TGTGCCAGCAGCGTAACACAGGGGGCGAGGAAGACCCAGTACTTC. Translation gives CASSVTQGARKTQYF. The chain carries TRBV5-8 and TRBJ2-5, with 9 positions matching TRBD1. The germline CDR1 and CDR2 sequences are SGHTS and YDEGEE. V lost 4 bases and J lost 6; bases outside the gene matches: 10. The CDR3 loop spans 15 amino acids.

This clone was counted once. The chain has TRBV9 and TRBJ2-4; a weak D match, TRBD1 (5 bases). CDR1 is SGDLS, CDR2 YYNGEE, per germline. The CDR3 is 19 amino acids. The germline V and J ends were trimmed by 4 bases and 0 bases, with 23 bases remaining between them. The CDR3 is CASSLRGHFLDVAKNIQYF. The CDR3 DNA reads as TGTGCCAGCAGCCTCAGAGGACACTTTTTGGATGTAGCCAAAAACATTCAGTACTTC.

The chain couples TRBV4-1 to TRBJ2-5; D is unresolved. Trimming took off 0 bases at V and 4 bases at J, with 6 bases between the two ends. Germline lookup yields CDR1 MGHRA and CDR2 YSYEKL. The CDR3 loop spans 13 amino acids. Here the CDR3 reads CASSQEPGETQYF. The CDR3 DNA sequence: TGCGCCAGCAGCCAAGAACCGGGAGAGACCCAGTACTTC.